Presented here are 12 T cell receptor beta chains from one specimen sequenced in a study of tumor-infiltrating lymphocytes in primary liver carcinoma. Synthesis of TCR beta cDNA was carried out from around 500 ng total RNA with a constant-region primer. The TCR beta library was amplified through three nested multiplex PCR rounds in a modified ARM-PCR procedure. TRBV1-TRBV30 forward primers paired with a C-beta reverse primer were used in the first two PCR rounds, which ran about 11 cycles each. Using its own MiXCR run on the multiplex PCR reads, TCRdb lists one record per CDR3 protein. The sample has 330,000 or so distinct CDR3 sequences, almost 65% seen once. RNA isolated from unsorted whole blood supplied the blood RNA, with germline DNA also extracted. Material for sequencing was peripheral blood. The source of these receptors is a man in his forties with primary liver carcinoma and hepatitis B virus infection.

This clonotype has ten or more counts. V gene TRBV4-3 combines with J gene TRBJ1-2, with D perhaps matching TRBD1 (5 bases). In germline, CDR1 is LGHNA, CDR2 YSLEER. The V end was cut by 1 base, the J end by 5 bases, with 11 bases between. The CDR3 length is 14 residues. The CDR3: CASSQVATAYGYTF. The CDR3, as DNA: TGCGCCAGCAGCCAAGTAGCGACAGCTTATGGCTACACCTTC.

Note on this clonotype: This sequence may be a read error, since a much larger clone differs from it by one base. V usage is TRBV12-3 or TRBV12-4 and J usage is TRBJ2-3; the D gene could be TRBD1 or TRBD2 (5 bases each). The CDR3 loop spans 13 amino acids. DNA for the CDR3: TGTGCCAGCAGCCCCGGGGCCGCAGATACGGAGTATTTT. Translating it yields CASSPGAADTEYF.

There are a few counts of this clonotype. The chain links TRBV6-5 to TRBJ2-5, with D tentatively TRBD1 (5 bases). This CDR3 is 12 amino acids long. Germline assignment: CDR1 MNHEY and CDR2 SVGAGI. V lost 7 bases, J lost 4 bases, and 10 bases lay in between. CDR3 in amino acids: CASMNRIETQYF. CDR3 bases: TGTGCCAGCATGAACAGGATAGAGACCCAGTACTTC.

This clonotype has a count of ten or more. This chain links TRBV5-1 with TRBJ2-1; D is uncertain. The CDR3 runs 14 residues. Trimming took off 0 bases at V and 8 bases at J, with 12 bases between the two ends. The V gene's germline CDR1 is SGHRS and CDR2 YFSETQ. This CDR3 reads CASSLGAAQDEQFF. Here the CDR3 DNA reads TGCGCCAGCAGCTTGGGTGCAGCACAAGATGAGCAGTTCTTC.

Regarding this clonotype: The junction shows a germline mismatch at one end, possibly a read error. In DNA form, the CDR3 reads TGTGCCGGCAGTCCCCGGACTAGCGGGAGAGGCTCCGGGGAGATGTTTTTT. This sequence encodes CAGSPRTSGRGSGEMFF. The rearrangement uses TRBV12-3 or TRBV12-4 and TRBJ2-2; 13 bases are shared with TRBD2. This CDR3 has 17 residues.

V gene TRBV6-5 combines with J gene TRBJ1-2; D gene unclear. V was shortened by 5 bases and J by 8 bases, with 18 bases between the two germline ends. The germline V gene encodes CDR1 MNHEY and CDR2 SVGAGI. The CDR3 extends over 14 amino acids. For the CDR3, the DNA is TGTGCCAGCAGTCAGAAAGGTAGGTCGGAAGGCTACACCTTC. Its translation: CASSQKGRSEGYTF.

This clonotype was observed a single time. Its ends do not fully match the called genes, so a read error is possible. This chain connects TRBV5-1 to TRBJ2-5, with 12 bases identical to TRBD2. CDR1 and CDR2 (germline): SGHRS, YFSETQ. There are 17 residues in the CDR3. The CDR3 region is CASSALAGGPIRETQYF. CDR3 in DNA: TGCGCAAGCAGTGCTCTAGCGGGAGGGCCCATTAGGGAGACCCAGTACTTC. Supplemented by reference TRBV5-1 and TRBJ2-5, the full variable domain reads KAGVTQTPRYLIKTRGQQVTLSCSPISGHRSVSWYQQTPGQGLQFLFEYFSETQRNKGNFPGRFSGRQFSNSRSEMNVSTLELGDSALYLCASSALAGGPIRETQYFGPGTRLLVL.

A remark on this clonotype: It is likely a read error, because the conserved phenylalanine at the end of the CDR3 is missing. The CDR3 reads CGSSRTYEQYL. CDR3 nucleotide sequence: TGTGGCAGCTCTAGGACCTACGAGCAGTACTTG. The chain employs TRBV11-2 and TRBJ2-7; D is unresolved. This CDR3 contains 11 residues. CDR1 and CDR2 (germline): SGHAT, FQNNGV.

In regard to this clonotype: Given a much more abundant clone one base away, this may be a read error. The V gene is TRBV5-6, the J gene TRBJ1-5; 9 bases line up with TRBD1. The germline V gene has CDR1 SGHDT and CDR2 YYEEEE. This CDR3 is 14 amino acids long. The CDR3 nucleotides read TGTACCAGCGAAGAACAGGGGGCGTATCAGCCCCAGCATTTT. Amino acid sequence: CTSEEQGAYQPQHF.

Notes on this clonotype: This sequence may be a read error, since a much larger clone differs from it by one base. The chain employs TRBV4-3 and TRBJ2-7; 7 bases match TRBD2. V shed 1 base, J shed 7 bases, and the junction held 16 bases outside the gene matches. Looked up from germline, CDR1 is LGHNA and CDR2 is YSLEER. The CDR3 spans 17 residues. The CDR3 is CASSQVLSGAVYNEQYF. In DNA, the CDR3 is TGCGCCAGCAGCCAAGTTCTGAGCGGGGCCGTCTACAATGAGCAGTACTTC.

As to this clonotype: Because it lacks the conserved phenylalanine or tryptophan at the end, this CDR3 is likely a read error. This chain connects TRBV11-2 to TRBJ2-5, with TRBD2 matching over 7 bases. The length of the CDR3 is 16 residues. The V gene's germline CDR1 is SGHAT and CDR2 FQNNGV. J was trimmed by 3 bases and V by 5 bases; bases with no gene match: 12. CDR3 DNA sequence: TGTGCCAGCAGCCAAACTCGTGACGGGGGGAAAGAGACCCAGTACCTC. It yields the protein CASSQTRDGGKETQYL.

As regards this clonotype: Germline is not matched at one junction end, which may reflect a read error. The chain employs TRBV11-2 and TRBJ2-7; weak D call: TRBD1 (5 bases). The CDR3 is 13 residues long. CDR1 and CDR2 (germline): SGHAT, FQNNGV. This CDR3 reads CSSSYRTPYEQYF. The DNA of the CDR3 is TGCTCCAGCAGCTACAGGACCCCCTACGAGCAGTACTTC.